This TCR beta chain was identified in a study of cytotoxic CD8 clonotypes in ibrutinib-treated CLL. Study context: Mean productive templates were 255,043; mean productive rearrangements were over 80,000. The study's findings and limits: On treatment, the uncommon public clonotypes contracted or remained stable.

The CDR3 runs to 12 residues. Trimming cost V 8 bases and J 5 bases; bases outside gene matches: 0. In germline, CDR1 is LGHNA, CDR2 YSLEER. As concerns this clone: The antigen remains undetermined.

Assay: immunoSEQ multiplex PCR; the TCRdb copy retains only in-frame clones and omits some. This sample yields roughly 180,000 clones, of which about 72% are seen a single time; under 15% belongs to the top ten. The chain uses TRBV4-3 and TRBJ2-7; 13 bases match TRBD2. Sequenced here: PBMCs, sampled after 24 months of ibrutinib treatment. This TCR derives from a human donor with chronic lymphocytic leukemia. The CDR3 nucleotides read TGCGCCAGCGGACTAGCGGGAGACGAGCAGTACTTC. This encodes CASGLAGDEQYF.